The following is a T cell receptor (beta chain) sequence with its context. Its antigen is currently unknown. Unrecorded immune exposures were likely, despite nominal health at sampling. The PCR used 60 Vbeta and 13 Jbeta primers. Only in-frame clones appear in the TCRdb table, and some are missing; sequencing was by immunoSEQ multiplex PCR. The sample includes around 130,000 clones, around 67% seen only once; the top ten take less than 2.5%. Trimming removed 0 bases from V and 5 bases from J, with 8 bases in between. CDR1 and CDR2 (germline): LGHNA, YSLEER. The CDR3 has 13 residues. This sample is part of a study of cytomegalovirus exposure and HLA in healthy donors. Overall study context: Tens of millions of unique TCRs from HLA-typed donors were held in an early release of data. Among a few hundred genotyped donors, about 83% fell in the Caucasian-associated ancestry cluster.

Broader study findings: V- and J-gene trimming in TCR beta was tied to a missense DCLRE1C variant by an analysis performed later.

The sequenced material came from PBMCs. The chain combines TRBV4-3 with TRBJ2-7; TRBD1 might be the D (5 bases). This receptor was obtained from a middle-aged woman in good health and CMV-seropositive. The CDR3 nucleotides are TGCGCCAGCAGCCAAGATCGGACAAACGAGCAGTACTTC. The encoded protein is CASSQDRTNEQYF.